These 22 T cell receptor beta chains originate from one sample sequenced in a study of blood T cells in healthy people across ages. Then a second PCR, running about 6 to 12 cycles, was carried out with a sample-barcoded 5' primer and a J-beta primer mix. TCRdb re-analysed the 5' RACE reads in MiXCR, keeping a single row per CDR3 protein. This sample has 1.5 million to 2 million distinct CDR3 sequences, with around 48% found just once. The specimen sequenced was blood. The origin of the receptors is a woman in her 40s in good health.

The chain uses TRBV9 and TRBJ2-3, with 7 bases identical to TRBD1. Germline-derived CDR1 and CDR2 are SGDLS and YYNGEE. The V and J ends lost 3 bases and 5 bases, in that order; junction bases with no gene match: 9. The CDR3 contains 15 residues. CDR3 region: CASSEGDPGGDTQYF. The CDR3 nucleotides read TGTGCCAGCAGCGAGGGGGATCCAGGGGGAGATACGCAGTATTTT.

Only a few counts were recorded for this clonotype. CDR3 protein: CASSLGQTEQYF. CDR3 in DNA: TGTGCCAGCAGCTTAGGCCAGACCGAGCAGTACTTC. This sequence joins TRBV13 and TRBJ2-4; the D is unclear. The DNA end is more similar to TRBJ2-7, so the J call may be wrong. Germline CDR1 reads PRHDT; CDR2 reads FYEKMQ (reference sequence). The CDR3 has 12 amino acids.

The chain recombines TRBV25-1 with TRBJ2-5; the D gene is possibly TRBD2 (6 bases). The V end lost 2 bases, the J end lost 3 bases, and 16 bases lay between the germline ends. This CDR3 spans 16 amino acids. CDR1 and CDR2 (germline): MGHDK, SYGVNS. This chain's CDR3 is CASSEQGGEREETQYF. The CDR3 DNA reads TGTGCCAGCAGTGAACAGGGAGGTGAGAGAGAAGAGACCCAGTACTTC.

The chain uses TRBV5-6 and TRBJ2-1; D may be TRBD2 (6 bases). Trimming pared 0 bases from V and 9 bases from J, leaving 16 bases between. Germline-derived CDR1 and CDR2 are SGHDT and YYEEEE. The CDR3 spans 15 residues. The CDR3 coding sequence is TGTGCCAGCAGCTTGGGGACTACCTTATGGAGTGAGCAGTTCTTC. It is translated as CASSLGTTLWSEQFF.

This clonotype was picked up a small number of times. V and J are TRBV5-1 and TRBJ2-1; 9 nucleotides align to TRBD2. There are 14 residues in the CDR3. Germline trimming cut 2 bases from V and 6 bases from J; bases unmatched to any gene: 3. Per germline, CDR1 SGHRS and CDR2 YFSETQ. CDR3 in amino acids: CASSFGGGVNEQFF. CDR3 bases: TGCGCCAGCAGCTTTGGCGGGGGGGTCAATGAGCAGTTCTTC.

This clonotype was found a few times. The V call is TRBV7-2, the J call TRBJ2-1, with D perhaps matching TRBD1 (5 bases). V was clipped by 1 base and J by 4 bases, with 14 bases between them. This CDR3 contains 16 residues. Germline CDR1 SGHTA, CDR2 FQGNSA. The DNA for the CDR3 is TGTGCCAGCAGCTTAGGCAGGGCTAGGAAGTACAATGAGCAGTTCTTC. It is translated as CASSLGRARKYNEQFF.

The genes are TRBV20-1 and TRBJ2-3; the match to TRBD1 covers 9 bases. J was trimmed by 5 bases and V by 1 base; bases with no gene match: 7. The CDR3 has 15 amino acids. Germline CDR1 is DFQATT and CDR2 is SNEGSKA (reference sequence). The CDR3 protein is CSARGWGQGVDTQYF. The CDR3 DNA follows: TGCAGTGCTAGAGGATGGGGACAGGGAGTAGATACGCAGTATTTT.

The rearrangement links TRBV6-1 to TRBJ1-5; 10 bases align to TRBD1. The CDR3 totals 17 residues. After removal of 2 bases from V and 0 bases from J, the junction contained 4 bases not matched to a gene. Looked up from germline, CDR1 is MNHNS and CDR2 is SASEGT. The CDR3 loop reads CASSERGTGVSNQPQHF. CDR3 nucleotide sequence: TGTGCCAGCAGTGAAAGGGGGACAGGGGTTAGCAATCAGCCCCAGCATTTT.

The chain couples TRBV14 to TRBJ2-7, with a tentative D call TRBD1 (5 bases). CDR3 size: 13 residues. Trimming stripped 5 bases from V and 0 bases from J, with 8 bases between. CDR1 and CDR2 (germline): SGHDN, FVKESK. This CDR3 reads CASSDSRSYEQYF. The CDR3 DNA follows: TGTGCCAGCAGCGACAGCCGCTCCTACGAGCAGTACTTC.

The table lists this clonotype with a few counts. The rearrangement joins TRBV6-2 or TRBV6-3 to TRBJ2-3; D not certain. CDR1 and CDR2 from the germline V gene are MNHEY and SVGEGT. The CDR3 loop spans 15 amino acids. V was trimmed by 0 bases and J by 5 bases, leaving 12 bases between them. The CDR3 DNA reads TGTGCCAGCAGTTACTCGATCGCCGGCGGAGATACGCAGTATTTT. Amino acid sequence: CASSYSIAGGDTQYF.

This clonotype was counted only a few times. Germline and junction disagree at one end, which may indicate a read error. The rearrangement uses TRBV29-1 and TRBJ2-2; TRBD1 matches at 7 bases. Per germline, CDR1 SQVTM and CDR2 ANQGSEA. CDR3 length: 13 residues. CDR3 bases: TGCAGCGCTGAAACAGGGGTCACCGGGGAGCTGTTTTTT. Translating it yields CSAETGVTGELFF.

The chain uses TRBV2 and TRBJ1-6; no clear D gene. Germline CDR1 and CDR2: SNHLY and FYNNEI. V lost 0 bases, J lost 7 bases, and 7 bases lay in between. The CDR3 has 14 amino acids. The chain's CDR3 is CASSEALENSPLHF. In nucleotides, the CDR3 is TGTGCCAGCAGTGAAGCGCTCGAGAATTCACCCCTCCACTTT.

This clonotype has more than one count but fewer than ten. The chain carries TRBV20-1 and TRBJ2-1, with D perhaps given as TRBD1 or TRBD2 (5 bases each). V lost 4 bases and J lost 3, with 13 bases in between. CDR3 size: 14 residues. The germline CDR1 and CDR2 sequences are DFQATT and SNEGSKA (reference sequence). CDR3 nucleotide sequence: TGCAGTGCTAATGGGGGTTTGGGCTACAATGAGCAGTTCTTC. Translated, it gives CSANGGLGYNEQFF.

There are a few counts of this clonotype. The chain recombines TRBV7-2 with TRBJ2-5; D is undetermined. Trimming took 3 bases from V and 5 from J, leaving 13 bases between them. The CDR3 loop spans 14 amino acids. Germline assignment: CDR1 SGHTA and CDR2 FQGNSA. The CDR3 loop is CASSFWVNGETQYF. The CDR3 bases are TGTGCCAGCAGCTTTTGGGTAAACGGGGAGACCCAGTACTTC.

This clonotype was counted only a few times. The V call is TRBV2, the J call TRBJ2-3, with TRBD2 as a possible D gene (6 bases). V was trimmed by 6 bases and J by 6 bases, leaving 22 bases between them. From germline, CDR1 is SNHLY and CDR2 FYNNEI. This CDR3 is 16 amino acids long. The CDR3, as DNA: TGTGCCAGCAGGGGGTGGGGTAGCGGACGTGATGATACGCAGTATTTT. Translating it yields CASRGWGSGRDDTQYF.

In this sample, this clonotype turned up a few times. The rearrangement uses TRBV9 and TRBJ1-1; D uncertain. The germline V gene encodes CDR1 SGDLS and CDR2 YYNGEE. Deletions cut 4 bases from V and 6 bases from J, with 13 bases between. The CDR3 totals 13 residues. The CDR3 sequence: CASSPRGVSEAFF. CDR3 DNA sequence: TGTGCCAGCAGCCCCCGCGGGGTGTCTGAAGCTTTCTTT.

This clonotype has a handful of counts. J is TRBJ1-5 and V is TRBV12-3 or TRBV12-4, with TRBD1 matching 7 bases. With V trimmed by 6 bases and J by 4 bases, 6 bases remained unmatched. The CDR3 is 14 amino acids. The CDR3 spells CASRAGTANQPQHF. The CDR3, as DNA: TGTGCCAGCAGGGCGGGGACAGCTAATCAGCCCCAGCATTTT.

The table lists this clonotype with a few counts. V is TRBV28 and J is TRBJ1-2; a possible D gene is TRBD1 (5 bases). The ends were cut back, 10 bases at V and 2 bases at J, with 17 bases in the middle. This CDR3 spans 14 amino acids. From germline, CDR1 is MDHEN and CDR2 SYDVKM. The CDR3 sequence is CATQGPGTNYGYTF. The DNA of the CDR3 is TGTGCCACCCAGGGTCCGGGGACCAACTATGGCTACACCTTC.

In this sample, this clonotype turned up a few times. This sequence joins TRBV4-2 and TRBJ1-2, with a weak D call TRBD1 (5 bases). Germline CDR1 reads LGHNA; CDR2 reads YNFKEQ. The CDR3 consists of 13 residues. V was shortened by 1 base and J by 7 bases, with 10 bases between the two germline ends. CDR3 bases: TGTGCCAGCAGCCAAGGGGACGTGGGTGGCTACACCTTC. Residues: CASSQGDVGGYTF.

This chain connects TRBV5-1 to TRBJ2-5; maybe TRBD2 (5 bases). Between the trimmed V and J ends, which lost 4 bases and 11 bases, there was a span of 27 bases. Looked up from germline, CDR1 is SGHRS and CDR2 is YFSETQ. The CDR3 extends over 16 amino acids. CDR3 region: CASSLTAGSLSNEQYF. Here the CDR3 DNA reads TGCGCCAGCAGCCTGACGGCGGGCTCTTTGAGCAATGAGCAGTACTTC.

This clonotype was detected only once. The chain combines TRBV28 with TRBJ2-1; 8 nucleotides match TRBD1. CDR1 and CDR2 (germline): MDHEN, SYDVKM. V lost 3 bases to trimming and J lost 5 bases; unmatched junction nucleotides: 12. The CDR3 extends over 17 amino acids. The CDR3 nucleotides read TGTGCCAGCAGTTTCTCACAGCAGGGGGCAAGAGACAATGAGCAGTTCTTC. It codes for CASSFSQQGARDNEQFF.

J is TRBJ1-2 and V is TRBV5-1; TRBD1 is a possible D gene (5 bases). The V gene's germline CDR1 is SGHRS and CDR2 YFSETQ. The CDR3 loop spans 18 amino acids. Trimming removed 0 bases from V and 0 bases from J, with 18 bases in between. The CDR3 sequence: CASSLDGGGRTTNYGYTF. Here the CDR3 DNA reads TGCGCCAGCAGCTTGGATGGCGGGGGACGGACCACTAACTATGGCTACACCTTC.